This T cell receptor (beta chain) was retrieved from a study of cytomegalovirus exposure and HLA in healthy donors. Primers: 60 Vbeta forward and 13 Jbeta reverse. TCRdb's table, derived via immunoSEQ multiplex PCR, lists solely in-frame clones and lacks some. The sample comprises roughly 140,000 clones, 55% to 70% of which are singletons, and around 2.9% rests with the top ten. Only a few counts were recorded for this clone. Sequencing was done on a sample of PBMCs. The sequence was obtained from a woman in her 30s in good health and CMV-seropositive.

The CDR3, as DNA: TGTGCCAGCAGGACCGAAAGGGACTTTGAAGCTTTCTTT. Translating it yields CASRTERDFEAFF. The gene calls are TRBV27 and TRBJ1-1; D perhaps matches TRBD1 (5 bases). The CDR3 covers 13 residues. Germline V CDR1 and CDR2: MNHEY, SMNVEV (reference sequence). The germline V and J ends were trimmed by 6 bases and 7 bases, with 15 bases remaining between them.